This section outlines one T cell receptor beta chain sequence together with its context. The antigen is not known. This sample stems from a study of cytomegalovirus exposure and HLA in healthy donors. Study-wide context: Ancestry clustering placed around 81% of several hundred genotyped donors in the Caucasian-associated cluster. Study conclusions and caveats: Several V segments, TRBV6-2 and TRBV6-3 among them, could not be told apart and were dropped. When presence/absence was analysed, sequencing depth was taken to be roughly uniform across donors. Solely CMV serostatus was available to characterize immune exposure.

Both 60 Vbeta primers and 13 Jbeta primers went into the PCR. Sequencing was performed with immunoSEQ multiplex PCR; in TCRdb, only in-frame clones are kept and a portion is missing. The sample holds roughly 170,000 clones; roughly 88% are singletons and the top ten take 1% to 1.5%. With V trimmed by 11 bases and J by 8 bases, 18 bases remained unmatched. CDR1 is SNHLY and CDR2 is FYNNEI in the germline V gene. The CDR3 contains 15 residues. Sequenced input: PBMCs. The chain employs TRBV2 and TRBJ2-1; 7 bases fit TRBD2. The receptor comes from a girl aged 2-15 years in good health and CMV-seropositive. The CDR3 here is CAGGEGYNLSDEQFF. CDR3 DNA: TGTGCCGGAGGGGAGGGGTATAACCTAAGTGATGAGCAGTTCTTC. Full variable domain (outside the CDR3, taken from reference TRBV2 and TRBJ2-1): EPEVTQTPSHQVTQMGQEVILRCVPISNHLYFYWYRQILGQKVEFLVSFYNNEISEKSEIFDDQFSVERPDGSNFTLKIRSTKLEDSAMYFCAGGEGYNLSDEQFFGPGTRLTVL.